The text below deals with one T cell receptor beta chain. The data are from a study of T cells in Graves' hyperthyroidism and ophthalmopathy. Trimming pared 9 bases from V and 7 bases from J, leaving 25 bases between. Germline-derived CDR1 and CDR2 are MNHEY and SVGEGT. The CDR3 has 15 residues. TCR beta CDR3 sequences were amplified from RNA transcripts. First-round RT-PCR with HTBI primers amplified the TCR CDR3 region. TCRdb re-called the multiplex PCR reads through MiXCR, storing one row per CDR3 protein. The sample contains around 300,000 distinct CDR3 sequences, less than 30% of which appear only once.

The material sequenced was blood. This TCR derives from a man between 40 and 49 years old with Graves' hyperthyroidism that later progressed to Graves' ophthalmopathy. The chain couples TRBV6-2 or TRBV6-3 to TRBJ2-7, with D unclear. CDR3 nucleotide sequence: TGTGCCAGTCAAGCCCACGGCCTCGACCGCGCGGAGCAGTACTTC. It codes for CASQAHGLDRAEQYF.